This TCR beta chain was captured in a study of radiotherapy plus CTLA-4 blockade in lung cancer. Looking at the study overall: Disease control was present in around a third of patients, and objective responses in about 18%.

Those with chemo-refractory metastatic non-small-cell lung cancer were treated with focal radiation combined with CTLA-4 blockade using ipilimumab. The CDR3 totals 14 residues. J lost 1 base, V lost 7 bases, and 3 bases had no gene match. Germline V lookup: CDR1 LNHDA, CDR2 SQIVND (reference sequence). Some clones are missing from TCRdb's copy, which holds only in-frame ones; the method was immunoSEQ multiplex PCR. The table lists fewer than 95,000 clones, 83% of them singletons. This sequence was found in a human donor with non-small cell lung cancer who had stable disease on radiotherapy plus ipilimumab. The rearrangement joins TRBV19 to TRBJ2-7; 11 bases fit TRBD1. The sequencing here drew on peripheral blood, taken from a patient treated with radiotherapy plus ipilimumab. The CDR3 here is CASKGTGGSYEQYF. The CDR3 DNA is TGTGCCAGTAAAGGGACAGGGGGATCCTACGAGCAGTACTTC.